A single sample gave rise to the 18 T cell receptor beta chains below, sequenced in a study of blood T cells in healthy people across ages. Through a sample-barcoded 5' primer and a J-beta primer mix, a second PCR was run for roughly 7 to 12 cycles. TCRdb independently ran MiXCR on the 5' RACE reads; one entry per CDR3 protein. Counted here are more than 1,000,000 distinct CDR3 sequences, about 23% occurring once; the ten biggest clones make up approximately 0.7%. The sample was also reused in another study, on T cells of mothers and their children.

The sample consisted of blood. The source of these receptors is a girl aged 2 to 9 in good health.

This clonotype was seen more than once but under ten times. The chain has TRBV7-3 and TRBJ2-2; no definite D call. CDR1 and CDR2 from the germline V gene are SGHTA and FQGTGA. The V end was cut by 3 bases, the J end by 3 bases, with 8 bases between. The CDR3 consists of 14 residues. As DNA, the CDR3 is TGTGCCAGCAGCTTGAAGCCGCACACCGGGGAGCTGTTTTTT. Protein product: CASSLKPHTGELFF.

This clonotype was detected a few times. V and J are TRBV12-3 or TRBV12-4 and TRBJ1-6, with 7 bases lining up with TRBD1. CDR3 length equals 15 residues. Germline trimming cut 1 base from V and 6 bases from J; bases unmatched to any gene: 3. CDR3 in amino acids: CASSLGGTANSPLHF. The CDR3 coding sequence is TGTGCCAGCAGTTTAGGTGGGACAGCTAATTCACCCCTCCACTTT.

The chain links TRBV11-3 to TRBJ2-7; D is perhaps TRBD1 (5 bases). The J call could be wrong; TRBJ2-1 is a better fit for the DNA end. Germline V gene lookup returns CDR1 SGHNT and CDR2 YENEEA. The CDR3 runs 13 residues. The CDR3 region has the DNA TGTGCCAGCAGCTCCCCGACAGCCAATGAGCAGTTCTTC. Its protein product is CASSSPTANEQFF.

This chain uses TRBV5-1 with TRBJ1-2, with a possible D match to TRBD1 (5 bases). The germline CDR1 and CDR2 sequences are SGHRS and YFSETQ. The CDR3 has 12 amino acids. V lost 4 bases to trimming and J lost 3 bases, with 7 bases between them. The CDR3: CASSGDHYGYTF. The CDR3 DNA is TGCGCCAGCAGCGGGGACCACTATGGCTACACCTTC.

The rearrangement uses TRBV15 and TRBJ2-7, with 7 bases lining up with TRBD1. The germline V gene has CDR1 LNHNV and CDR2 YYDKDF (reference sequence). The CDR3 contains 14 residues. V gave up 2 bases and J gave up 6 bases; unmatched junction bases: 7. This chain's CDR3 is CATSRTDRVPEQYF. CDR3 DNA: TGTGCCACCAGCAGAACCGACAGGGTGCCCGAGCAGTACTTC.

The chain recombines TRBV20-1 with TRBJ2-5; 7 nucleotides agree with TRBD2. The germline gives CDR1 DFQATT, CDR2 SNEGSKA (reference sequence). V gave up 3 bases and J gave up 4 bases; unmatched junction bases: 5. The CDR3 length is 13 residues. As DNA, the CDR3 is TGCAGTGCTAGCGGGGAGGGAGGAGAGACCCAGTACTTC. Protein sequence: CSASGEGGETQYF.

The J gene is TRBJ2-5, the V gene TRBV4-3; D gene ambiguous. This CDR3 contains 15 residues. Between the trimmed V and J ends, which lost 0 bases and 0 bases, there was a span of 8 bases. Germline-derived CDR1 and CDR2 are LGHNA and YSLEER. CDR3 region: CASSQDFGHQETQYF. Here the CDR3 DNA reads TGCGCCAGCAGCCAAGATTTCGGACACCAAGAGACCCAGTACTTC.

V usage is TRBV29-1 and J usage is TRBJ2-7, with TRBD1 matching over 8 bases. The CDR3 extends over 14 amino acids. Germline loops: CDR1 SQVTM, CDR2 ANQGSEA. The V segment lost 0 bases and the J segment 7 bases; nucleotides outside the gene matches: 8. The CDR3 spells CSVEDGSGGGEQYF. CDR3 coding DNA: TGCAGCGTTGAAGATGGTTCAGGGGGCGGGGAGCAGTACTTC.

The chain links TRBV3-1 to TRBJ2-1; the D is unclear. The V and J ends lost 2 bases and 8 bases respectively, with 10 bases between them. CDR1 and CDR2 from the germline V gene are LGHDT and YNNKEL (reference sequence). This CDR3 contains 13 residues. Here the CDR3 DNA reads TGTGCCAGCAGCCAAACTCTGCCGGATGAGCAGTTCTTC. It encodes CASSQTLPDEQFF.

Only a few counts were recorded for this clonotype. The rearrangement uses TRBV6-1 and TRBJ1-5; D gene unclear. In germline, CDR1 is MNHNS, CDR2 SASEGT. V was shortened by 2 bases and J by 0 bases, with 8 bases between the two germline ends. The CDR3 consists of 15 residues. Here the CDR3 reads CASSEFVDSNQPQHF. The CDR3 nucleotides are TGTGCCAGCAGTGAATTCGTCGATAGCAATCAGCCCCAGCATTTT.

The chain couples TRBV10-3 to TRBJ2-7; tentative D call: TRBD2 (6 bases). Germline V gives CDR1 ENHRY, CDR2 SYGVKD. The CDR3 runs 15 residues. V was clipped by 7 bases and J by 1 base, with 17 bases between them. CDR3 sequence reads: CAINKAGTESYEQYF. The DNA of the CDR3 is TGTGCCATCAACAAAGCCGGGACTGAATCCTACGAGCAGTACTTC.

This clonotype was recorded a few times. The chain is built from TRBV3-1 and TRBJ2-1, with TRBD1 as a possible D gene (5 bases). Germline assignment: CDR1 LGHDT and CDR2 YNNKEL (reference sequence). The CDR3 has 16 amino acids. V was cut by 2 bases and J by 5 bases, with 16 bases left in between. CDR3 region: CASSQINRMTNNEQFF. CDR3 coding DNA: TGTGCCAGCAGCCAAATTAACAGGATGACGAACAATGAGCAGTTCTTC.

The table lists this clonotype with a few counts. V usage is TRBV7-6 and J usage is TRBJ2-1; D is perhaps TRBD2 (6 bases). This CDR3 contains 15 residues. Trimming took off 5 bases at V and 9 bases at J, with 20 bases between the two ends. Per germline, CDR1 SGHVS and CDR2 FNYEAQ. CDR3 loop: CASSLGNRGGTEQFF. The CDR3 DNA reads TGTGCCAGCAGCCTAGGTAACCGGGGAGGCACTGAGCAGTTCTTC.

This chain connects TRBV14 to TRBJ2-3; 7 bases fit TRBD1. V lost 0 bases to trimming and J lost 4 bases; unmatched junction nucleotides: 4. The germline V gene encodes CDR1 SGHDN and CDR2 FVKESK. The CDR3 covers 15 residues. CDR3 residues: CASSQETGRPDTQYF. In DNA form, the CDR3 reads TGTGCCAGCAGCCAAGAGACAGGGCGGCCAGATACGCAGTATTTT.

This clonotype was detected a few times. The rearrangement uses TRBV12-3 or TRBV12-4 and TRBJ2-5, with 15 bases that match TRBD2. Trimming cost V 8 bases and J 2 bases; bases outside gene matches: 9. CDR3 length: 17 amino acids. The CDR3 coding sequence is TGTGCCAGCGCCGGACTAGCGGGGGGGCCCCAGCAAGAGACCCAGTACTTC. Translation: CASAGLAGGPQQETQYF.

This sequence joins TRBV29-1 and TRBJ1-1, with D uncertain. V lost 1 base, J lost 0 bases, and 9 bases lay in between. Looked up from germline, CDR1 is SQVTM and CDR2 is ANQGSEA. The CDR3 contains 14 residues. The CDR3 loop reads CSVEGGRVNTEAFF. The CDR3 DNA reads TGCAGCGTTGAAGGGGGTAGGGTGAACACTGAAGCTTTCTTT.

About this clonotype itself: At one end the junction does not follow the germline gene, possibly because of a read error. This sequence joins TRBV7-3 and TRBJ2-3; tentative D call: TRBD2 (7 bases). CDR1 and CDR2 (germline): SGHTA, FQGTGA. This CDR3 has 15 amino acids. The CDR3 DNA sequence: TGTGCCAGCAGCTTAACTTCGGGGGGCTTTGATACGCGGTATTTT. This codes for CASSLTSGGFDTRYF. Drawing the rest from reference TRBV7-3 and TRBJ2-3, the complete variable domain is GAGVSQTPSNKVTEKGKYVELRCDPISGHTALYWYRQSLGQGPEFLIYFQGTGAADDSGLPNDRFFAVRPEGSVSTLKIQRTERGDSAVYLCASSLTSGGFDTRYFGPGTRLTVL.

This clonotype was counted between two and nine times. The CDR3 region is CATSDSGLAYEQYF. In nucleotides, the CDR3 is TGTGCCACCAGTGATTCGGGACTAGCCTACGAGCAGTACTTC. The chain recombines TRBV24-1 with TRBJ2-7, with 8 bases aligning to TRBD2. V was pared by 2 bases and J by 2 bases, with 1 base of the junction left unmatched. Germline assignment: CDR1 KGHDR and CDR2 SFDVKD. CDR3 size: 14 residues.